The entry below gives a single T cell receptor beta chain sequence along with its context. What it recognizes is unknown. This sample is part of a study of a mutant IDH1 vaccine in newly diagnosed glioma. The protocol was immunoSEQ multiplex PCR, while the TCRdb copy is restricted to in-frame clones and leaves out a portion. The sample carries about 51,000 clones, roughly 78% recorded once. Time point meaning: week 5, during vaccination. With topical imiquimod, each dose of the vaccine consisted of 300 ug of mutant IDH1 20-mer peptide. Each astrocytoma in the donors was new, WHO grade 3 or 4, IDH1-mutant and ATRX-lost. CDR3 length: 15 amino acids. Trimming shortened V by 8 bases and J by 5 bases, and 16 bases separated the two germline ends. CDR1 SGHAT and CDR2 FQNNGV come from the germline V gene.

This chain joins TRBV11-2 and TRBJ1-6, with a possible D match to TRBD1 (5 bases). This receptor was obtained from a man aged 50-59 years with glioma. This specimen was PBMCs, taken from a glioma patient whose treatment included an IDH1 peptide vaccine. The CDR3 is CASGRDRGHNSPLHF. The DNA of the CDR3 is TGTGCCAGCGGACGGGATAGGGGCCATAATTCACCCCTCCACTTT.